This entry features one T cell receptor beta chain sequence. Its antigen is still unknown. These data are taken from a study of beta chain features in type 1 diabetes. Study-wide points: Researchers caution that PCR might favor shorter templates, equally among patients and controls. For type 1 diabetes patients, VDJ junctions showed fewer insertions and more deletions. Moderately but significantly shorter TCRB CDR3s were found in Type 1 diabetes patients in all four CD4+ subsets.

Sequenced material consisted of expressed TCRB transcripts (all of the isolated RNA was reverse transcribed). Clones were sequenced by immunoSEQ multiplex PCR, and TCRdb holds only the in-frame ones, with some missing. Among about 620,000 clones listed, 15% to 19% were seen once. The CDR3 has 14 amino acids. The V gene lost 7 bases and the J gene lost 0 bases, with 10 bases spanning the gap. CDR1 is SNHLY, CDR2 FYNNEI, per germline. J is TRBJ1-5 and V is TRBV2; no clear D gene. This clonotype originated in a man younger than 35 in good health. Material: naive CD4+ T cells from blood. The CDR3 reads CASTPHNSNQPQHF. In DNA form, the CDR3 reads TGTGCCAGCACGCCGCACAATAGCAATCAGCCCCAGCATTTT. Filled out from reference TRBV2 and TRBJ1-5, the complete variable domain reads EPEVTQTPSHQVTQMGQEVILRCVPISNHLYFYWYRQILGQKVEFLVSFYNNEISEKSEIFDDQFSVERPDGSNFTLKIRSTKLEDSAMYFCASTPHNSNQPQHFGDGTRLSIL.